The sequence of this T cell receptor beta chain was determined in a study of vaccination and CD4 T cells after COVID-19. Cultured CD4+ T-cell DNA underwent Oncomine TCR Beta short-read sequencing. TCRdb re-analysed the PCR reads in MiXCR, keeping a single row per CDR3 protein. There are fewer than 15,000 distinct CDR3 sequences in the sample; around 38% occur only once, and roughly 8.4% lies in the top ten. This clonotype has more than one count but fewer than ten. Its antigen is not identified. As for treatment: roughly nine-day PBMC culture with coronavirus spike peptide pools or control peptides (ViraFEST assay). CDR3 size: 14 residues. V dropped 3 bases and J dropped 4; count of bases not matched to a gene: 5. The germline gives CDR1 MNHEY, CDR2 SMNVEV (reference sequence).

The sample consisted of CD4+ T cells from blood, cultured in vitro, taken after SARS-CoV-2 vaccination. The origin of this receptor is a human donor who had recovered from COVID-19. The chain links TRBV27 to TRBJ1-1, with TRBD1 matching 7 bases. The CDR3 DNA is TGTGCCAGCAGTTTTACGACAGGGCTCACTGAAGCTTTCTTT. It codes for CASSFTTGLTEAFF.